This is a list of T cell receptor beta chains from one sample in a study of Ad26.COV2.S vaccination and SARS-CoV-2 variants. The repertoire was sequenced with immunoSEQ multiplex PCR; TCRdb's copy has only in-frame clones and lacks some. The profile shows approximately 300,000 clones, about 85% of them singletons. This material consisted of peripheral blood, taken in a trial of Ad26.COV2.S vaccine versus placebo. These receptors were taken from a person between 18 and 59 years old who received the Ad26.COV2.S COVID-19 vaccine or a placebo. CDR3s include the opening cysteine and the closing phenylalanine or tryptophan. D genes are given only for firm matches. Clone size, where shown, is once, few, many, or a class for clones that have expanded.

d_gene	abundance	v_gene	j_gene	CDR3aa	CDR3nt
.	.	TRBV24-1	TRBJ2-2	CATGGSRAGELFF	TGTGCCACTGGCGGCAGCCGGGCCGGGGAGCTGTTTTTT
TRBD1	many	TRBV7-9	TRBJ1-5	CASSLETGGFRNQPQHF	TGTGCCAGCAGCTTAGAGACAGGGGGCTTTAGAAATCAGCCCCAGCATTTT
TRBD1	.	TRBV28	TRBJ1-1	CASRTTGGGAALREAFF	TGTGCCAGCAGGACAACAGGGGGCGGCGCGGCGTTGAGAGAAGCTTTCTTT
.	.	TRBV27	TRBJ2-4	CASSIGTGLGNIQYF	TGTGCCAGCAGTATCGGGACCGGTTTGGGAAACATTCAGTACTTC
TRBD1	.	TRBV5-6	TRBJ1-5	CASSQATGDSNQPQHF	TGTGCCAGCAGCCAAGCGACAGGGGATAGCAATCAGCCCCAGCATTTT
.	.	TRBV6-1	TRBJ1-1	CASSEGGRAEAFF	TGTGCCAGCAGTGAGGGGGGCAGAGCTGAAGCTTTCTTT
.	.	TRBV27	TRBJ2-1	CASTLRGGIRNEQFF	TGTGCCAGCACCTTGAGGGGGGGGATTAGAAATGAGCAGTTCTTC
.	.	TRBV7-9	TRBJ1-1	CASSLADGWEAFF	TGTGCCAGCAGCTTAGCCGATGGCTGGGAAGCTTTCTTT
.	.	TRBV4-1	TRBJ1-1	CASSHALNTEAFF	TGCGCCAGCAGCCACGCCTTGAACACTGAAGCTTTCTTT
.	.	TRBV29-1	TRBJ2-6	CSVETGLTSGANVLTF	TGCAGCGTTGAAACAGGTTTAACTTCTGGGGCCAACGTCCTGACTTTC
.	.	TRBV12-3/TRBV12-4	TRBJ2-1	CASSLGLRDFGFF	TGTGCCAGCAGTTTAGGGTTGCGGGACTTTGGGTTCTTC
TRBD1	.	TRBV10-3	TRBJ2-2	CAISPRGPTGELFF	TGTGCCATCAGCCCCAGGGGGCCCACCGGGGAGCTGTTTTTT
.	.	TRBV2	TRBJ1-5	CASARDEGQPQHF	TGTGCCAGCGCCCGGGACGAGGGTCAGCCCCAGCATTTT
TRBD1	.	TRBV19	TRBJ2-7	CASSTYRGTGGSYEQYF	TGTGCCAGTAGTACATACCGAGGGACAGGGGGCTCCTACGAGCAGTACTTC
TRBD1	.	TRBV9	TRBJ2-5	CASSVDPGQGLLETQYF	TGTGCCAGCAGCGTAGACCCCGGACAGGGTCTACTAGAGACCCAGTACTTC